A selection of T cell receptor beta chains follows, all from one sample in a study of blood T cell repertoires in COVID-19. Here immunoSEQ multiplex PCR was the method, and the copy in TCRdb shows in-frame clones only, minus some. The sample lists around 250,000 clones, about 86% occurring once. Material for sequencing was PBMCs or T cells enriched from blood (not recorded which). These receptors all stem from a young man with acute COVID-19. The CDR3 runs from the conserved cysteine through the conserved F or W. The order of the fields is CDR3 length, V gene, clone size, J gene, D gene, CDR3 protein, CDR3 DNA. D genes are given only for firm matches. Rows give clone size only sometimes, using once, few, many, or a class for an expanded clone.

15	TRBV3-1/TRBV3-2	.	TRBJ1-1	TRBD1	CASSLGTGTNTEAFF	TGTGCCAGCAGCCTGGGGACAGGCACTAACACTGAAGCTTTCTTT
14	TRBV28	.	TRBJ1-5	.	CASSLTRGNQPQHF	TGTGCCAGCAGCCTCACCAGGGGAAACCAGCCCCAGCATTTT
12	TRBV6-5	.	TRBJ2-3	.	CASGGRSDTQYF	TGTGCCAGCGGCGGGCGATCAGATACGCAGTATTTT
14	TRBV6-5	.	TRBJ2-1	.	CASRAPGPPSEQFF	TGTGCCAGCAGAGCCCCTGGGCCTCCCAGTGAGCAGTTCTTC
13	TRBV5-1	.	TRBJ1-1	.	CASQGRLNTEAFF	TGTGCCAGCCAGGGGCGATTGAACACTGAAGCTTTCTTT
16	TRBV4-1	once	TRBJ1-1	.	CASSLGIGVLNTEAFF	TGCGCCAGCAGCCTGGGGATCGGGGTCCTGAACACTGAAGCTTTCTTT
13	TRBV5-4	once	TRBJ1-1	TRBD1	CASSLDRDREAFF	TGTGCCAGCAGCTTAGACCGGGACAGGGAAGCTTTCTTT
16	TRBV9	once	TRBJ2-3	TRBD2	CASSVAGGGVTDTQYF	TGTGCCAGCAGCGTAGCGGGCGGGGGGGTCACAGATACGCAGTATTTT
15	TRBV19	.	TRBJ2-3	.	CASSRSTVSTDTQYF	TGTGCCAGTAGTAGATCGACAGTTAGCACAGATACGCAGTATTTT
16	TRBV24-1	.	TRBJ2-5	TRBD1	CATSDSGTGGSETQYF	TGTGCCACCAGTGACTCCGGGACAGGGGGTTCGGAGACCCAGTACTTC
15	TRBV3-1/TRBV3-2	.	TRBJ2-5	TRBD1	CASRPTGQFFETQYF	TGTGCCAGCAGACCTACGGGACAGTTTTTCGAGACCCAGTACTTC
17	TRBV5-1	few	TRBJ1-3	.	CASSLELVGAVGNTIYF	TGCGCCAGCAGCTTGGAATTAGTAGGGGCCGTTGGAAACACCATATATTTT
17	TRBV24-1	.	TRBJ2-6	TRBD1	CATSPGQIFSGANVLTF	TGTGCCACCAGTCCGGGACAGATATTCTCTGGGGCCAACGTCCTGACTTTC
19	TRBV5-1	.	TRBJ1-5	TRBD1	CASSPMDGQGPYSNQPQHF	TGTGCCAGCAGCCCCATGGACGGACAGGGGCCCTATAGCAATCAGCCCCAGCATTTT
13	TRBV6-2/TRBV6-3	.	TRBJ1-1	.	CASSYSSQGLAFF	TGTGCCAGCAGTTACTCTTCACAGGGATTAGCTTTCTTT
15	TRBV6-5	.	TRBJ2-1	TRBD2	CASSLLAGGLNEQFF	TGTGCCAGCAGCCTACTAGCGGGGGGGCTTAATGAGCAGTTCTTC
15	TRBV27	.	TRBJ1-2	.	CASSGRGSGVYGYTF	TGTGCCAGCAGCGGGAGGGGGTCCGGAGTCTATGGCTACACCTTC
14	TRBV4-3	once	TRBJ1-2	TRBD1	CASSGPTGLDGYTF	TGCGCCAGCAGCGGACCGACAGGGTTGGATGGCTACACCTTC
14	TRBV4-1	.	TRBJ1-1	.	CASSQDAGDTEAFF	TGCGCCAGCAGCCAAGATGCGGGGGACACTGAAGCTTTCTTT
16	TRBV6-1	.	TRBJ1-5	.	CASSESRAGANQPQHF	TGTGCCAGCAGTGAAAGCAGGGCCGGAGCCAATCAGCCCCAGCATTTT
14	TRBV7-9	.	TRBJ1-1	.	CASSFVQGNNEAFF	TGTGCCAGCAGCTTCGTGCAGGGAAATAATGAAGCTTTCTTT
14	TRBV18	.	TRBJ2-1	.	CASSPGGPYNEQFF	TGTGCCAGCTCACCCGGGGGGCCTTACAATGAGCAGTTCTTC
13	TRBV7-9	.	TRBJ1-2	.	CASRAGPSRGYTF	TGTGCCAGCAGGGCGGGCCCCTCGAGAGGCTACACCTTC
16	TRBV5-4	many	TRBJ2-3	TRBD2	CASSLASGGAQDTQYF	TGTGCCAGCAGCTTGGCTAGCGGGGGGGCACAAGATACGCAGTATTTT
14	TRBV3-1/TRBV3-2	.	TRBJ1-2	TRBD1	CASSQEETGVGYTF	TGTGCCAGCAGCCAAGAAGAGACAGGGGTCGGCTACACCTTC
16	TRBV6-5	.	TRBJ1-4	TRBD1	CASSYLRGQGYEKLFF	TGTGCCAGCAGTTACTTGAGGGGACAGGGTTATGAAAAACTGTTTTTT
18	TRBV5-4	.	TRBJ2-2	TRBD2	CASSLASAGGSIIGELFF	TGTGCCAGCAGCTTGGCTTCAGCGGGGGGGAGTATTATCGGGGAGCTGTTTTTT
14	TRBV4-1	.	TRBJ1-1	.	CASSQEIRNTEAFF	TGCGCCAGCAGCCAAGAGATCAGGAACACTGAAGCTTTCTTT
14	TRBV7-9	.	TRBJ1-1	TRBD1	CASSFRDRNTEAFF	TGTGCCAGCAGCTTCCGGGACAGGAACACTGAAGCTTTCTTT
14	TRBV6-4	.	TRBJ2-1	TRBD2	CASSDSGGSNEQFF	TGTGCCAGCAGTGACTCGGGGGGGAGCAATGAGCAGTTCTTC
14	TRBV9	.	TRBJ2-5	.	CASSGGGAQETQYF	TGTGCCAGCAGCGGCGGCGGAGCGCAAGAGACCCAGTACTTC
15	TRBV19	.	TRBJ2-1	TRBD1	CASSIQDRPYNEQFF	TGTGCCAGTAGTATACAGGACAGGCCCTACAATGAGCAGTTCTTC
14	TRBV18	few	TRBJ1-1	.	CASSQRGSDTEAFF	TGTGCCAGCTCCCAACGGGGGTCGGACACTGAAGCTTTCTTT
10	TRBV28	.	TRBJ1-1	.	CASVETEAFF	TGTGCCTCAGTTGAAACTGAAGCTTTCTTT
14	TRBV5-6	.	TRBJ2-5	.	CASSLEGYQETQYF	TGTGCCAGCAGCTTGGAGGGGTACCAAGAGACCCAGTACTTC
18	TRBV9	.	TRBJ2-1	TRBD2	CASSPTGVTSGPVNEQFF	TGTGCCAGCAGCCCGACAGGTGTGACTAGCGGGCCGGTGAATGAGCAGTTCTTC
15	TRBV2	.	TRBJ2-2	TRBD2	CASRASGIGTGELFF	TGTGCCAGCAGGGCTAGCGGGATAGGCACCGGGGAGCTGTTTTTT
12	TRBV7-2	once	TRBJ2-2	.	CASSPLPGELFF	TGTGCCAGCAGCCCCCTCCCCGGGGAGCTGTTTTTT
15	TRBV19	.	TRBJ1-5	TRBD1	CASSPGTGGNQPQHF	TGTGCCAGTAGTCCAGGGACAGGGGGCAATCAGCCCCAGCATTTT
15	TRBV7-3	.	TRBJ1-1	TRBD1	CASSPQRGRVTEAFF	TGTGCCAGCAGCCCTCAAAGGGGGCGGGTCACTGAAGCTTTCTTT
14	TRBV5-6	.	TRBJ1-6	.	CASSLVDGNSPLHF	TGTGCCAGCAGCTTGGTCGACGGGAATTCACCCCTCCACTTT